This entry lists 31 T cell receptor beta chains sequenced from one sample in a study of post-analysis software for immune sequencing data. Study-wide results and caveats: TRBV segments more frequent in patients than in controls numbered a few and included TRBV5-6, TRBV5-1 and TRBV20-1.

The TCR beta cDNA libraries contained unique molecular identifiers. TCRdb reprocessed the PCR reads with MiXCR, giving one entry per CDR3 protein. The table lists about 540,000 distinct CDR3 sequences, less than 40% of them singletons, with about 5.6% in the top ten. Their recognized antigens are unknown. Sequenced input: blood. Receptors originate from a girl under 18 with multiple sclerosis.

The sample holds a few counts of this clonotype. The V gene is TRBV13, the J gene TRBJ1-6, with D hard to call. V lost 1 base, J lost 14 bases, and 9 bases lay in between. The CDR3 length is 12 residues. CDR1 PRHDT and CDR2 FYEKMQ come from the germline V gene (reference sequence). CDR3 nucleotide sequence: TGTGCCAGCAGCTTAGAGGGTATCTCCCTCCACTTT. It yields the protein CASSLEGISLHF.

A few counts support this clonotype. The chain recombines TRBV12-3 or TRBV12-4 with TRBJ2-1; 7 nucleotides align to TRBD1. This CDR3 is built from 14 residues. J gave up 1 base and V 6 bases, and 3 bases lay outside the gene matches. The CDR3 loop reads CASRRQGSYNEQFF. CDR3 nucleotide sequence: TGTGCCAGCAGGAGACAGGGTTCCTACAATGAGCAGTTCTTC.

The CDR3: CASSLTGGQGGKNIQYF. Here the CDR3 DNA reads TGCGCCAGCAGCTTGACAGGGGGCCAGGGTGGCAAAAACATTCAGTACTTC. V is TRBV5-1 and J is TRBJ2-4, with 9 bases lining up with TRBD1. Looked up from germline, CDR1 is SGHRS and CDR2 is YFSETQ. V lost 1 base to trimming and J lost 3 bases; unmatched junction nucleotides: 8. This CDR3 is built from 17 residues.

The rearrangement joins TRBV12-3 or TRBV12-4 to TRBJ2-5; a weak D match, TRBD1 (5 bases). Trimming pared 5 bases from V and 2 bases from J, leaving 9 bases between. This CDR3 has 13 amino acids. The CDR3 here is CASSKDKQETQYF. The CDR3 DNA follows: TGTGCCAGCAGTAAGGACAAGCAAGAGACCCAGTACTTC.

This clonotype has just a few counts. This sequence joins TRBV5-1 and TRBJ2-7; D possibly corresponds to TRBD2 (5 bases). The CDR3 is made up of 14 amino acids. Per germline, CDR1 SGHRS and CDR2 YFSETQ. With 3 bases removed from V and 0 bases from J, the gap between germline ends came to 10 bases. The CDR3 protein is CASSWAEVSYEQYF. In DNA, the CDR3 is TGCGCCAGCAGCTGGGCGGAGGTCTCCTACGAGCAGTACTTC.

The V gene is TRBV5-6, the J gene TRBJ2-3; 9 nucleotides agree with TRBD1. The CDR3 is 19 residues long. V lost 4 bases and J lost 0; bases outside the gene matches: 15. Germline CDR1 is SGHDT and CDR2 is YYEEEE. The CDR3 reads CASSGDREPLTFSTDTQYF. DNA for the CDR3: TGTGCCAGCAGCGGGGACAGGGAGCCTCTCACCTTTAGCACAGATACGCAGTATTTT.

In nucleotides, the CDR3 is TGTGCCAGCAGCTTATCGGAACTAGTCACAGATACGCAGTATTTT. Translation: CASSLSELVTDTQYF. This chain connects TRBV7-6 to TRBJ2-3; the D gene is possibly TRBD2 (5 bases). The CDR3 has 15 residues. Germline CDR1 SGHVS, CDR2 FNYEAQ. Trimming removed 2 bases from V and 2 bases from J, with 11 bases in between.

This clonotype was seen repeatedly, ten times or more. The rearrangement links TRBV6-2 or TRBV6-3 to TRBJ2-1; 8 nucleotides align to TRBD2. J lost 6 bases, V lost 6 bases, and 10 bases had no gene match. Germline lookup yields CDR1 MNHEY and CDR2 SVGEGT. The CDR3 consists of 15 residues. The CDR3 nucleotides read TGTGCCAGCAGCTCCATCGGGGGGGGGATCAATGAGCAGTTCTTC. It yields the protein CASSSIGGGINEQFF.

This clonotype has a handful of counts. J is TRBJ2-5 and V is TRBV4-1; TRBD2 matches 10 bases. This CDR3 is 17 amino acids long. In germline, CDR1 is MGHRA, CDR2 YSYEKL. Trimming cost V 3 bases and J 2 bases; bases outside gene matches: 9. The CDR3, as DNA: TGCGCCAGCAGCCACCCCATAGCGGGGGGCCGACAAGAGACCCAGTACTTC. This gives the protein CASSHPIAGGRQETQYF.

Only a few counts were recorded for this clonotype. The rearrangement joins TRBV6-1 to TRBJ2-6, with 7 bases fitting TRBD1. Germline V gene data show CDR1 as MNHNS and CDR2 as SASEGT. With 8 bases clipped from V and 0 bases from J, the junction kept 13 bases outside the gene matches. This CDR3 contains 18 residues. DNA of the CDR3: TGTGCCAGCGCCTGGGATGACAGGGTCGACTCTGGGGCCAACGTCCTGACTTTC. Protein product: CASAWDDRVDSGANVLTF.

The rearrangement links TRBV20-1 to TRBJ2-7, with D hard to call. CDR3 size: 13 residues. Per the germline V gene, CDR1 is DFQATT and CDR2 is SNEGSKA (reference sequence). With 2 bases removed from V and 5 bases from J, the gap between germline ends came to 13 bases. CDR3: CSARTPGFDEQYF. CDR3 coding DNA: TGCAGTGCTAGAACTCCCGGGTTTGACGAGCAGTACTTC.

This sequence joins TRBV6-6 and TRBJ2-7, with D possibly matching TRBD1 (6 bases). CDR3 length: 14 amino acids. Trimming shortened V by 0 bases and J by 6 bases, and 12 bases separated the two germline ends. The V gene's germline CDR1 is MNHNY and CDR2 SVGAGI (reference sequence). CDR3 in DNA: TGTGCCAGCAGTTACTCGAGGGGGTGCGGCGAGCAGTACTTC. Encoded protein: CASSYSRGCGEQYF.

The chain carries TRBV3-1 and TRBJ1-6; unclear D gene. The V and J ends lost 6 bases and 7 bases respectively, with 7 bases between them. Germline V gives CDR1 LGHDT, CDR2 YNNKEL (reference sequence). CDR3 length: 12 residues. The CDR3, as DNA: TGTGCCAGCAGACACGGAAATTCACCCCTCCACTTT. The encoded protein is CASRHGNSPLHF.

The V gene is TRBV20-1, the J gene TRBJ1-4; tentative D call: TRBD1 (6 bases). V shed 3 bases and J shed 3 bases, with 8 bases lying between them. CDR1 is DFQATT, CDR2 SNEGSKA, per germline (reference sequence). The CDR3 covers 13 residues. CDR3 amino acids: CSASGQSNEKLFF. Here the CDR3 DNA reads TGCAGTGCTAGCGGACAGTCTAATGAAAAACTGTTTTTT.

The chain combines TRBV2 with TRBJ2-7, with a tentative D call TRBD1 (6 bases). The V gene's germline CDR1 is SNHLY and CDR2 FYNNEI. CDR3 length equals 17 residues. The ends were cut back, 3 bases at V and 2 bases at J, with 20 bases in the middle. The CDR3 DNA follows: TGTGCCAGCAGTGATCAACGTTCCTGGACAGCAACCTACGAGCAGTACTTC. Translated, it gives CASSDQRSWTATYEQYF.

V gene TRBV14 combines with J gene TRBJ2-7; D gene ambiguous. The V and J ends lost 2 bases and 5 bases respectively, with 4 bases between them. The CDR3 contains 11 residues. In germline, CDR1 is SGHDN, CDR2 FVKESK. The CDR3 nucleotides are TGTGCCAGCAGCCAAAGGGACGAGCAGTACTTC. It encodes CASSQRDEQYF.

The V and J genes are TRBV10-1 and TRBJ2-3, with 7 bases fitting TRBD2. J gave up 6 bases and V 3 bases, and 9 bases lay outside the gene matches. Germline V CDR1 and CDR2: WNHNN, SYGVQD (reference sequence). CDR3 length: 15 residues. DNA of the CDR3: TGCGCCAGCAGTGACCGACAGAGCGGGGTGGATACGCAGTATTTT. Its protein product is CASSDRQSGVDTQYF.

The V gene is TRBV29-1, the J gene TRBJ1-2; TRBD1 matches at 11 bases. This CDR3 has 14 amino acids. Per germline, CDR1 SQVTM and CDR2 ANQGSEA. V was pared by 4 bases and J by 7 bases, with 8 bases of the junction left unmatched. CDR3 sequence (DNA): TGCAGCGTTGGGACAGGGGGCTTTCCCTCTGGCTACACCTTC. Amino acid sequence: CSVGTGGFPSGYTF.

Many counts were recorded for this clonotype. This chain connects TRBV10-2 to TRBJ2-1, with D possibly being TRBD1 (6 bases). The CDR3 totals 15 residues. The germline V gene encodes CDR1 WSHSY and CDR2 SAAADI. V lost 2 bases, J lost 0 bases, and 8 bases lay in between. The CDR3 DNA is TGCGCCAGCAGTGAGCGGACAGCCTCCTACAATGAGCAGTTCTTC. It yields the protein CASSERTASYNEQFF.

The chain uses TRBV3-1 and TRBJ2-7; tentatively, D is TRBD1 (6 bases). Trimming left V 4 bases short and J 2 bases short, with 15 bases between. CDR1 and CDR2 from the germline V gene are LGHDT and YNNKEL (reference sequence). This CDR3 spans 15 amino acids. For the CDR3, the DNA is TGTGCCAGCAGCCTCAACTACGGGACAACCTACGAGCAGTACTTC. Its translation: CASSLNYGTTYEQYF.

V and J are TRBV20-1 and TRBJ1-4, with 11 bases aligning to TRBD1. Germline V gene sequence: CDR1 DFQATT, CDR2 SNEGSKA (reference sequence). The J segment lost 0 bases and the V segment lost 6 bases, leaving 9 bases of the junction unmatched. The CDR3 totals 17 residues. CDR3 sequence (DNA): TGCAGTGCCCAGAGGAGGGGACAGGGGGCAACTAATGAAAAACTGTTTTTT. This gives the protein CSAQRRGQGATNEKLFF.

The chain combines TRBV7-9 with TRBJ2-1; D might be TRBD1 or TRBD2, each matching 7 bases. V dropped 5 bases and J dropped 15 bases, with 23 bases sitting between them. The CDR3 covers 14 residues. In germline, CDR1 is SEHNR, CDR2 FQNEAQ (reference sequence). This CDR3 reads CASSPGGVSSGLFF. CDR3 nucleotide sequence: TGTGCCAGCAGCCCAGGGGGGGTGTCTAGCGGTCTGTTCTTC.

J is TRBJ1-6 and V is TRBV20-1, with TRBD1 identical over 8 bases. Trimming cost V 0 bases and J 6 bases; bases outside gene matches: 10. Germline CDR1 is DFQATT and CDR2 is SNEGSKA (reference sequence). The CDR3 loop spans 17 amino acids. The CDR3 protein is CSARDRGTGHRNSPLHF. The CDR3 DNA is TGCAGTGCTAGAGATCGGGGGACAGGTCATCGTAATTCACCCCTCCACTTT.

This clonotype was recorded a few times. The chain combines TRBV20-1 with TRBJ2-1, with TRBD2 matching over 7 bases. This CDR3 comprises 15 residues. Looked up from germline, CDR1 is DFQATT and CDR2 is SNEGSKA (reference sequence). The junction had 14 bases not matched to a gene; V was cut back by 3 bases and J by 9 bases. CDR3 coding DNA: TGCAGTGCTAGTATGCCAGCGGGGCCAACCGGTGAGCAGTTCTTC. Its translation is CSASMPAGPTGEQFF.

In this sample, this clonotype turned up a few times. The chain combines TRBV20-1 with TRBJ2-5; 8 nucleotides line up with TRBD1. The J call may be incorrect, as the DNA end agrees better with TRBJ2-7. CDR1 is DFQATT, CDR2 SNEGSKA, per germline (reference sequence). The CDR3 is 14 residues long. CDR3 DNA: TGCAGTGCTAGAAGCCGGACAGGGCAGTACGAGCAGTACTTC. It yields the protein CSARSRTGQYEQYF.

The chain joins TRBV29-1 to TRBJ1-2; 7 nucleotides match TRBD1. Trimming cost V 7 bases and J 5 bases; bases outside gene matches: 13. Germline V gene data show CDR1 as SQVTM and CDR2 as ANQGSEA. The CDR3 loop spans 14 amino acids. The CDR3 region is CSAAQGPGIYGYTF. In DNA form, the CDR3 reads TGCAGCGCCGCACAGGGGCCCGGAATTTATGGCTACACCTTC.

J is TRBJ2-5 and V is TRBV6-1; D is ambiguous. Germline values: CDR1 MNHNS, CDR2 SASEGT. V was trimmed by 7 bases and J by 0 bases, leaving 9 bases between them. This CDR3 contains 13 residues. CDR3 loop: CASNTPYQETQYF. The CDR3 coding sequence is TGTGCCAGCAATACCCCGTACCAAGAGACCCAGTACTTC.

The chain uses TRBV5-1 and TRBJ2-3; D uncertain. The CDR3 is 14 amino acids. Trimming stripped 6 bases from V and 2 bases from J, with 13 bases between. From germline, CDR1 is SGHRS and CDR2 YFSETQ. This chain's CDR3 is CASIPSGTTDTQYF. The CDR3 nucleotides are TGCGCCAGCATTCCTTCAGGTACCACAGATACGCAGTATTTT.

This chain uses TRBV2 with TRBJ1-1, with D possibly TRBD1 on 6 matching bases. V lost 0 bases and J 1 base, leaving 12 bases between the germline ends. The CDR3 contains 16 residues. Germline CDR1 is SNHLY and CDR2 is FYNNEI. Here the CDR3 reads CASSEATGHENTEAFF. CDR3 in DNA: TGTGCCAGCAGTGAAGCTACGGGACACGAGAACACTGAAGCTTTCTTT.

The CDR3 nucleotides are TGTGCCAGCTCACGGGCCGGACAGGGCAGGTCACCCCTCCACTTT. This sequence encodes CASSRAGQGRSPLHF. This chain joins TRBV18 and TRBJ1-6; 8 nucleotides agree with TRBD1. Trimming took 4 bases from V and 10 from J; bases not matched to a gene: 9. CDR1 and CDR2 (germline): KGHSH, LQKENI. The CDR3 is 15 amino acids. The full variable domain, in which reference TRBV18 and TRBJ1-6 provide the parts outside the CDR3, is NAGVMQNPRHLVRRRGQEARLRCSPMKGHSHVYWYRQLPEEGLKFMVYLQKENIIDESGMPKERFSAEFPKEGPSILRIQQVVRGDSAAYFCASSRAGQGRSPLHFGNGTRLTVT.

The chain recombines TRBV7-9 with TRBJ1-2; D call uncertain. Germline assignment: CDR1 SEHNR and CDR2 FQNEAQ (reference sequence). The CDR3 length is 16 residues. V was pared by 11 bases and J by 2 bases, with 24 bases between. DNA for the CDR3: TGTGCCGGTAGACCGTCGCCGTGGGAAATAAACTATGGCTACACCTTC. Its protein is CAGRPSPWEINYGYTF.